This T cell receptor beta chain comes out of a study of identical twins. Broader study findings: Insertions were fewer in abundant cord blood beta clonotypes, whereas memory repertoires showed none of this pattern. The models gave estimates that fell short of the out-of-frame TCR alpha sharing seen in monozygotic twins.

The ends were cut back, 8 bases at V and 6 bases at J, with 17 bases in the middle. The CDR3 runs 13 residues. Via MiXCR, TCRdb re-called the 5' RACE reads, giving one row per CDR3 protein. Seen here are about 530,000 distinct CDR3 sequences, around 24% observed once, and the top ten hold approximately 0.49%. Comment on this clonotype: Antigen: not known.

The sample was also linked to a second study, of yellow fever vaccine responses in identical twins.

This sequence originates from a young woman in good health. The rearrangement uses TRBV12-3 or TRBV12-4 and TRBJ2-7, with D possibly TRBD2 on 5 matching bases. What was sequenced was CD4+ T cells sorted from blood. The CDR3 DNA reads TGTGCCAGCTTCGCCGGAGTCCGGGGCGAGCAGTACTTC. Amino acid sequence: CASFAGVRGEQYF.